The rows below give T cell receptor beta chains drawn from one sample of a study of shared clonotypes between healthy human individuals. The repertoire was sequenced with immunoSEQ multiplex PCR; TCRdb's copy has only in-frame clones and lacks some. This sample carries hundreds of thousands of clones, 90% to 97% of them seen once, and the ten largest clones take 0.2% to 0.25%. Sequenced material: naive CD8+ T cells sorted from blood. The receptors here all came from a man aged 25 to 40 in good health. Both conserved end residues are part of each CDR3. Each record gives: D gene, clone size, V gene, J gene, CDR3 DNA, CDR3 protein. A D gene is named only where the DNA matches it firmly. The size entry is marked missing in some rows and otherwise reads once, few, many or a size class.

.	.	TRBV7-9	TRBJ2-7	TGTGCCAGCAGTCCATCTAGTGTAAAGGGGTCCTACGAGCAGTACTTC	CASSPSSVKGSYEQYF
TRBD2	once	TRBV25-1	TRBJ2-3	TGTGCCAGCGGGACTAGCGGGGGCACAGATACGCAGTATTTT	CASGTSGGTDTQYF
.	.	TRBV6-5	TRBJ1-1	TGTGCCAGCAGTTTAGGGGTAGAAATGGAGGAAGCTTTCTTT	CASSLGVEMEEAFF
TRBD1	.	TRBV7-6	TRBJ2-7	TGTGCCAGCAGCACCGGACAGGGCGAGTCCTACGAGCAGTACTTC	CASSTGQGESYEQYF
.	once	TRBV6-5	TRBJ2-2	TGTGCCAGCAGAGCGGCCGGGGAGCTGTTTTTT	CASRAAGELFF
TRBD1	.	TRBV4-1	TRBJ1-5	TGCGCCAGCAGCCAAGGAACTGGACAGGGGAATCAGCCCCAGCATTTT	CASSQGTGQGNQPQHF
TRBD1	.	TRBV29-1	TRBJ2-5	TGCAGCGTTGAAACAGGGGTTGAGGAGACCCAGTACTTC	CSVETGVEETQYF
TRBD1	once	TRBV7-8	TRBJ1-2	TGTGCCAGCAGCGAAGGACAGGGGATGCCGTCCTATGGCTACACCTTC	CASSEGQGMPSYGYTF
TRBD2	.	TRBV7-9	TRBJ2-7	TGTGCCAGCAGCTTAAGTCGAGCGGGAGTCTACGAGCAGTACTTC	CASSLSRAGVYEQYF
TRBD2	.	TRBV11-2	TRBJ2-7	TGTGCCAGCAGCGGATCGAGGACTAGCGGGAAGAGCTCCTACGAGCAGTACTTC	CASSGSRTSGKSSYEQYF
TRBD1	.	TRBV6-5	TRBJ2-1	TGTGCCAGCAGCCTACAGGGAGAGGGGGCAAATGAGCAGTTCTTC	CASSLQGEGANEQFF
TRBD2	.	TRBV11-2	TRBJ2-2	TGTGCCAGCCAACTCGGAATGACTAGCGGGCACCTTAACACCGGGGAGCTGTTTTTT	CASQLGMTSGHLNTGELFF
.	.	TRBV5-1	TRBJ2-7	TGCGCCAGCAGCTTGAGCAGGGGAGGGGCTTACGAGCAGTACTTC	CASSLSRGGAYEQYF